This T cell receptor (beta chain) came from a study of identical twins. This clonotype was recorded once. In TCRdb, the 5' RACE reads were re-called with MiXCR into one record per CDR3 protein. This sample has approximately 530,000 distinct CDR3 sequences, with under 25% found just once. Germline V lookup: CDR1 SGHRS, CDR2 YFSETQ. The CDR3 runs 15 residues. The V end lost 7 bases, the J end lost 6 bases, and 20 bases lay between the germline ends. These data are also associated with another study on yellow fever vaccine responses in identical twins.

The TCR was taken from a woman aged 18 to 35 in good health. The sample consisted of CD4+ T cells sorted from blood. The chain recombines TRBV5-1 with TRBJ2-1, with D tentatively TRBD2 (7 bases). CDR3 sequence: CASSLEGEGRNEQFF. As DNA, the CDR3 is TGCGCCAGCTCCTTAGAGGGGGAGGGACGCAATGAGCAGTTCTTC.